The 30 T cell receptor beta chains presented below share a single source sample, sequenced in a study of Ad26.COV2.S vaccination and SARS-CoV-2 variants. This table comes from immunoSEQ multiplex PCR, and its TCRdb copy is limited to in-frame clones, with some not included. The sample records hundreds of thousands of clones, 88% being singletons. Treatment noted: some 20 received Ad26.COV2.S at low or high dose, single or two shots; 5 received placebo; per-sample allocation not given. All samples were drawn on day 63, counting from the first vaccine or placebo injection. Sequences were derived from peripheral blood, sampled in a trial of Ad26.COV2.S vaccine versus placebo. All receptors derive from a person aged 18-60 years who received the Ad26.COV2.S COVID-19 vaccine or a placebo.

In nucleotides, the CDR3 is TGTGCCAGCAGCACAGGCGGAGCTTTCTTT. Translation gives CASSTGGAFF. The chain recombines TRBV6-6 with TRBJ1-1, with D perhaps matching TRBD1 (5 bases). Trimming took off 6 bases at V and 10 bases at J, with 9 bases between the two ends. Germline V gives CDR1 MNHNY, CDR2 SVGAGI (reference sequence). The CDR3 loop spans 10 amino acids.

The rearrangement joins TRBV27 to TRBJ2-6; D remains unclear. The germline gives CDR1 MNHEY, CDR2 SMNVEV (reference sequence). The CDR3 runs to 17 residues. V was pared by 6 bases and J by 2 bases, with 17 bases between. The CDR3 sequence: CASSRYPDQAGANVLTF. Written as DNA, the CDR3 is TGTGCCAGCAGCCGATATCCGGACCAGGCTGGGGCCAACGTCCTGACTTTC.

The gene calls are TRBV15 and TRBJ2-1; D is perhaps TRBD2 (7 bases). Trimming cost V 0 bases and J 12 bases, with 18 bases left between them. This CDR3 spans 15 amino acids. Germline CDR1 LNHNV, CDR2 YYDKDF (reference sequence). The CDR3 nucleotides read TGTGCCACCAGCAGAGAGGCCACTGGGAGGGGGGTGCAGTTCTTC. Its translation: CATSREATGRGVQFF.

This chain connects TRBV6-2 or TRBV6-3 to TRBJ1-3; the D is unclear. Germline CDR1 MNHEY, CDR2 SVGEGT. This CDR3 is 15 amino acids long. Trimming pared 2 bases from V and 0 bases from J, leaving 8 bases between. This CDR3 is CASSYRGSSGNTIYF. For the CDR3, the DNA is TGTGCCAGCAGTTACCGGGGATCCTCTGGAAACACCATATATTTT.

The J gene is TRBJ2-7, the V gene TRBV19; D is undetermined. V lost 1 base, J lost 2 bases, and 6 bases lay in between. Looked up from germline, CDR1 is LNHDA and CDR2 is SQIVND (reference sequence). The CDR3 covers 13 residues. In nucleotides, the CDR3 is TGTGCCAGTAGTATAGGCCCAACCTACGAGCAGTACTTC. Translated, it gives CASSIGPTYEQYF.

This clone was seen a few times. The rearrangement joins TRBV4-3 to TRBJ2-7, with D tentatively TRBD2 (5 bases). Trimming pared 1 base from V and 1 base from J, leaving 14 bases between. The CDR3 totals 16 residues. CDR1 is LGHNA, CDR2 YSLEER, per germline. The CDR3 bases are TGCGCCAGCAGCCAAGGGGGAGCAATCCAGTCCTACGAGCAGTACTTC. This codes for CASSQGGAIQSYEQYF.

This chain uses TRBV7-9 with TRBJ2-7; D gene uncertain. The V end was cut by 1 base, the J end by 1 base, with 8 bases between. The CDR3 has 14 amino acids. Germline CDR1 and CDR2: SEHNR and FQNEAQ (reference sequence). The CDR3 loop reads CASSLVTGSYEQYF. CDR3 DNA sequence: TGTGCCAGCAGCTTAGTCACTGGGTCCTACGAGCAGTACTTC.

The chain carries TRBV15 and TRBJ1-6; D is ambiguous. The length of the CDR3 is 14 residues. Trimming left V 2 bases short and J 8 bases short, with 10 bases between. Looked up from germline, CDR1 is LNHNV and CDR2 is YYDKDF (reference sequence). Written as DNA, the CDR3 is TGTGCCACCAGCAGAAATTCCTTCGATTCACCCCTCCACTTT. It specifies CATSRNSFDSPLHF.

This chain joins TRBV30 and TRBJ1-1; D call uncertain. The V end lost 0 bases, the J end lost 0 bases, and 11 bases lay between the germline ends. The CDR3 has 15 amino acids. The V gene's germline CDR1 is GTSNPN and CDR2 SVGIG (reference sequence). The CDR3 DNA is TGTGCCTGGAGTGTAAGCTCCCGCATGAACACTGAAGCTTTCTTT. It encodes CAWSVSSRMNTEAFF.

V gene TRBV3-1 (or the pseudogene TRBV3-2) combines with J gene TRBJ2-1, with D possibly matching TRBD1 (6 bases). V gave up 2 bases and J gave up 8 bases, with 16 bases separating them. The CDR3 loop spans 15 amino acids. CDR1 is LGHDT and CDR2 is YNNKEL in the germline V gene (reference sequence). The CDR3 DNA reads TGTGCCAGCAGCCAAACCGGGACACCCATCCATGAGCAGTTCTTC. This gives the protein CASSQTGTPIHEQFF.

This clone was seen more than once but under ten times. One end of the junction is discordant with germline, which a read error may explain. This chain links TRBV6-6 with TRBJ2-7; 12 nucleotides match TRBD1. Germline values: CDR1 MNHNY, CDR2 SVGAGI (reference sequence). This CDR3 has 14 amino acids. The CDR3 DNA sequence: TGTGCCAGCAGAGGAGGGACAGGGGGCGCGCGTTCGGGTTTT. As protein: CASRGGTGGARSGF.

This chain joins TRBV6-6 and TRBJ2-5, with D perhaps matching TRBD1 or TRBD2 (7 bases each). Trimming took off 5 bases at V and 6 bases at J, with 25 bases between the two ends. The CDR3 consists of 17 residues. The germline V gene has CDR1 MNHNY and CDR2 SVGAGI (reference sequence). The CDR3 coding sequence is TGTGCCAGCAGTCGAGGGGCAGGGGGGGCGCCTTTGAAGACCCAGTACTTC. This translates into CASSRGAGGAPLKTQYF.

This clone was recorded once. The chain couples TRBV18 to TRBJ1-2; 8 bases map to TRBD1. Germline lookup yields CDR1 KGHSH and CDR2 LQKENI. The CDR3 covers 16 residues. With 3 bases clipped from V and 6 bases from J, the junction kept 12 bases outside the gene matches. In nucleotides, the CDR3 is TGTGCCAGCTCACCGGGGACAGGCGCCCCTAGTCATGGCTACACCTTC. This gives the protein CASSPGTGAPSHGYTF.

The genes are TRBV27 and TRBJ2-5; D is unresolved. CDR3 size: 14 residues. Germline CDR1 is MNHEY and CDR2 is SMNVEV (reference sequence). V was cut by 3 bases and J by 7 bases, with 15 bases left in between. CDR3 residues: CASSFGRDTLTQYF. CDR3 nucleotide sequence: TGTGCCAGCAGTTTTGGACGAGACACCTTGACCCAGTACTTC.

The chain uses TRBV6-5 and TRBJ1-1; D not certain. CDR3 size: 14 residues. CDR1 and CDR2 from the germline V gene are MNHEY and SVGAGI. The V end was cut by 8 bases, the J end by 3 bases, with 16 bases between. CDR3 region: CASGFVGGDTEAFF. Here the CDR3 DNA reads TGTGCCAGCGGCTTTGTAGGCGGAGACACTGAAGCTTTCTTT.

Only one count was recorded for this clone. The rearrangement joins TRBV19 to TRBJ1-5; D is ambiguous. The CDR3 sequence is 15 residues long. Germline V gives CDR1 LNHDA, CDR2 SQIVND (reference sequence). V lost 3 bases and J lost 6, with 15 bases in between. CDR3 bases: TGTGCCAGTAGTATCAATTCAGCCGAGGGTCAGCCCCAGCATTTT. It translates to CASSINSAEGQPQHF. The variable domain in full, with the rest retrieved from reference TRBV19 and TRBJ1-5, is DGGITQSPKYLFRKEGQNVTLSCEQNLNHDAMYWYRQDPGQGLRLIYYSQIVNDFQKGDIAEGYSVSREKKESFPLTVTSAQKNPTAFYLCASSINSAEGQPQHFGDGTRLSIL.

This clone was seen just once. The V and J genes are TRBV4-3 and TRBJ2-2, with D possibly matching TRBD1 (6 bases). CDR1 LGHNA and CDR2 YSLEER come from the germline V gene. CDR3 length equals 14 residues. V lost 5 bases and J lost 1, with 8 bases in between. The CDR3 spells CASSSTGNTGELFF. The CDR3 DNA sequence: TGCGCCAGCAGCTCGACAGGGAACACCGGGGAGCTGTTTTTT.

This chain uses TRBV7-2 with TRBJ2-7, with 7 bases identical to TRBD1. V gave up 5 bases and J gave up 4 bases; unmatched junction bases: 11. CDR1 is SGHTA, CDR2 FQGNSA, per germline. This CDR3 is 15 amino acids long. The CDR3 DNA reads TGTGCCAGCAGCGGCCGGGACAGATCCCTTTACGAGCAGTACTTC. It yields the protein CASSGRDRSLYEQYF.

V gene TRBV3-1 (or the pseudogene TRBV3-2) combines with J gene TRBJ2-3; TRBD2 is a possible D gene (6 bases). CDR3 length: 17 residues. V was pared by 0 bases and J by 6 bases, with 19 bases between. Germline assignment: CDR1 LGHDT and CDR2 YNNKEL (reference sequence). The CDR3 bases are TGTGCCAGCAGCCAAGAGGCAACGGGAGAGCGAGGTGATACGCAGTATTTT. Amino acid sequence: CASSQEATGERGDTQYF.

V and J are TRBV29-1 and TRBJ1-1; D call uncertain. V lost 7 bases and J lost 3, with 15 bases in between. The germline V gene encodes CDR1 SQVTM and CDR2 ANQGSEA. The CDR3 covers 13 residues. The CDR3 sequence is CSAGVLLDTEAFF. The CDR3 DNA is TGCAGCGCCGGAGTCCTTCTTGACACTGAAGCTTTCTTT.

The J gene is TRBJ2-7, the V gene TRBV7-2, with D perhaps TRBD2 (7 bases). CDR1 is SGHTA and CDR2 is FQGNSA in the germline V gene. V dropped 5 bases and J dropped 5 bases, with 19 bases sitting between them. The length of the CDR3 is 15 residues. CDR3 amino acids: CASSPPGEGLNEQYF. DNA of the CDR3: TGTGCCAGCAGCCCCCCAGGGGAGGGCCTCAACGAGCAGTACTTC.

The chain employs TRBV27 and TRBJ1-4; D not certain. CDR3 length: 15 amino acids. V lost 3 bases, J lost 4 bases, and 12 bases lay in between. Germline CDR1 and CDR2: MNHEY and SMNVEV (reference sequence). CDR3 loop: CASSFFPSSNEKLFF. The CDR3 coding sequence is TGTGCCAGCAGTTTTTTCCCGAGTAGTAATGAAAAACTGTTTTTT.

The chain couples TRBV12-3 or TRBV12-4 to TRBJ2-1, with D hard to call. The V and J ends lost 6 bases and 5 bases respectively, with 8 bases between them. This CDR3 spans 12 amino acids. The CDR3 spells CASSRRDNEQFF. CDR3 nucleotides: TGTGCCAGCAGCCGCCGGGACAATGAGCAGTTCTTC.

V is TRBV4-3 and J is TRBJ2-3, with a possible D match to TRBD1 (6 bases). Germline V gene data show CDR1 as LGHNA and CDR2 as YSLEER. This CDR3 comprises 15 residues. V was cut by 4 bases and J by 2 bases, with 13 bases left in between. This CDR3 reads CASSPKGDDTDTQYF. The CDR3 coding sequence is TGCGCCAGCAGCCCGAAGGGGGACGACACAGATACGCAGTATTTT.

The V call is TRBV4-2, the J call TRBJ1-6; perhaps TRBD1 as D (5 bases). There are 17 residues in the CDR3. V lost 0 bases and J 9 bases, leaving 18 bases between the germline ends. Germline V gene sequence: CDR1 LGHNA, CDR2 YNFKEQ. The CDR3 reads CASSQEEGIVRGSPLHF. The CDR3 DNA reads TGTGCCAGCAGCCAAGAGGAGGGGATAGTTCGGGGTTCACCCCTCCACTTT.

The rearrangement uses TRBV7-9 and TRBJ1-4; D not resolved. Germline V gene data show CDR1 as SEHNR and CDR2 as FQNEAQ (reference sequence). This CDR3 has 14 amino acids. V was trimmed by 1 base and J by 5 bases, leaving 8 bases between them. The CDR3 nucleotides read TGTGCCAGCAGCTTAGGTGGGGTGAATGAAAAACTGTTTTTT. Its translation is CASSLGGVNEKLFF.

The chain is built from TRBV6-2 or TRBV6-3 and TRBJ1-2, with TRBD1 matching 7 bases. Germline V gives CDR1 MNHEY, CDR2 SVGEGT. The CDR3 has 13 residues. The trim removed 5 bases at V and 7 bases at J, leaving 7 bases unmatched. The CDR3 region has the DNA TGTGCCAGCAGTCCCGGGACAGTGAGTGGCTACACCTTC. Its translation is CASSPGTVSGYTF.

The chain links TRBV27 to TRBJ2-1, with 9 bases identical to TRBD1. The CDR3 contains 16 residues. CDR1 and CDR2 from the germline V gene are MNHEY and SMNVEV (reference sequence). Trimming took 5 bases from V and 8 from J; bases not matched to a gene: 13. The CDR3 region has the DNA TGTGCCAGCAGTCGGCTGTACAGGGGGCGCGAAGATGAGCAGTTCTTC. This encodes CASSRLYRGREDEQFF.

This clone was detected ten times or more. The CDR3 reads CASSPPPPLSPLHF. CDR3 bases: TGTGCCAGCAGCCCCCCTCCCCCGTTGTCACCCCTCCACTTT. The chain employs TRBV7-2 and TRBJ1-6; no firm D call. V lost 5 bases to trimming and J lost 10 bases, with 15 bases between them. CDR3 size: 14 residues. The V gene's germline CDR1 is SGHTA and CDR2 FQGNSA.

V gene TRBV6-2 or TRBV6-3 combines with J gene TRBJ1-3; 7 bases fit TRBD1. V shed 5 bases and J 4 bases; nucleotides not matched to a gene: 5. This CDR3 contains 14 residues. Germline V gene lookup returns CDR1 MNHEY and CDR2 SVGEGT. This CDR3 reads CASSQQGIGNTIYF. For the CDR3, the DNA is TGTGCCAGCAGTCAACAGGGGATCGGAAACACCATATATTTT.